These 27 T cell receptor beta chains share one sample of origin, sequenced in a study of T cells after posttransplantation cyclophosphamide. Assay used: immunoSEQ multiplex PCR; TCRdb lists only in-frame clones, some missing. The data show 66,000 or so clones, 90% to 95% seen once. Sequences were obtained from PBMCs. Every receptor here comes from a woman younger than 45 in good health and a related stem cell transplant donor.

The gene calls are TRBV28 and TRBJ1-1; D is ambiguous. The CDR3 runs to 13 residues. V dropped 2 bases and J dropped 1 base, with 5 bases sitting between them. Germline loops: CDR1 MDHEN, CDR2 SYDVKM. The CDR3 loop is CASSLTENTEAFF. The CDR3 DNA reads TGTGCCAGCAGTTTAACGGAGAACACTGAAGCTTTCTTT. Looking up the rest from reference TRBV28 and TRBJ1-1 gives the full variable domain: DVKVTQSSRYLVKRTGEKVFLECVQDMDHENMFWYRQDPGLGLRLIYFSYDVKMKEKGDIPEGYSVSREKKERFSLILESASTNQTSMYLCASSLTENTEAFFGQGTRLTVV.

V is TRBV7-2 and J is TRBJ2-2; 7 bases are a match to TRBD1. Germline V gene lookup returns CDR1 SGHTA and CDR2 FQGNSA. The V gene end was trimmed by 3 bases and the J gene end by 4 bases; junction bases not matched to a gene: 14. This CDR3 comprises 18 residues. The CDR3 nucleotides read TGTGCCAGCAGCTTTGGCCGACAGGGCATACTAGGCACCGGGGAGCTGTTTTTT. Residues: CASSFGRQGILGTGELFF.

The chain couples TRBV18 to TRBJ2-7; the D gene is possibly TRBD1 (5 bases). The CDR3 totals 14 residues. V lost 3 bases and J 0 bases, leaving 9 bases between the germline ends. Germline-derived CDR1 and CDR2 are KGHSH and LQKENI. The CDR3 region has the DNA TGTGCCAGCTCACCTCAACAGGACTCCTACGAGCAGTACTTC. It translates to CASSPQQDSYEQYF.

Comments on this clone: A read error may produce the germline difference seen at one junction end. CDR3 sequence: CASSIDPSGGRRHF. CDR3 nucleotides: TGTGCCAGTAGTATAGATCCTAGCGGGGGCCGTCGACACTTC. The chain has TRBV19 and TRBJ2-5, with 10 bases identical to TRBD2. The CDR3 is 14 amino acids. Germline values: CDR1 LNHDA, CDR2 SQIVND (reference sequence).

This clone was observed a single time. The V gene is TRBV9, the J gene TRBJ2-3; possibly TRBD1 or TRBD2 for D (6 bases each). V was cut by 4 bases and J by 1 base, with 13 bases left in between. The germline gives CDR1 SGDLS, CDR2 YYNGEE. This CDR3 has 15 residues. CDR3 DNA sequence: TGTGCCAGCAGCCCGGGGGCAGGGGGCACAGATACGCAGTATTTT. Protein sequence: CASSPGAGGTDTQYF. The whole variable domain, filled in from reference TRBV9 and TRBJ2-3, reads DSGVTQTPKHLITATGQRVTLRCSPRSGDLSVYWYQQSLDQGLQFLIQYYNGEERAKGNILERFSAQQFPDLHSELNLSSLELGDSALYFCASSPGAGGTDTQYFGPGTRLTVL.

This sequence joins TRBV5-1 and TRBJ2-2; unclear D gene. The CDR3 spans 14 residues. Germline-derived CDR1 and CDR2 are SGHRS and YFSETQ. Trimming removed 5 bases at V and 0 bases at J, with 8 bases between. The CDR3 DNA reads as TGCGCCAGCAGAAACACGGCGAACACCGGGGAGCTGTTTTTT. This gives the protein CASRNTANTGELFF.

The J gene is TRBJ1-5, the V gene TRBV18; no firm D call. Germline-derived CDR1 and CDR2 are KGHSH and LQKENI. With 2 bases removed from V and 4 bases from J, the gap between germline ends came to 3 bases. CDR3 size: 12 residues. This CDR3 reads CASSPDNQPQHF. CDR3 DNA sequence: TGTGCCAGCTCACCAGATAATCAGCCCCAGCATTTT.

V and J are TRBV14 and TRBJ1-6, with 9 bases that match TRBD1. V trimming: 0 bases; J trimming: 1 base; junction bases outside the gene matches: 1. The CDR3 runs to 17 residues. The germline CDR1 and CDR2 sequences are SGHDN and FVKESK. CDR3 nucleotides: TGTGCCAGCAGCCAAGATGACAGGGGGTCCTATAATTCACCCCTCCACTTT. Translation gives CASSQDDRGSYNSPLHF.

J is TRBJ2-7 and V is TRBV2; D not resolved. Looked up from germline, CDR1 is SNHLY and CDR2 is FYNNEI. V was shortened by 2 bases and J by 1 base, with 3 bases between the two germline ends. This CDR3 contains 12 residues. In nucleotides, the CDR3 is TGTGCCAGCAGTGAACAATCCTACGAGCAGTACTTC. This codes for CASSEQSYEQYF. Combining the CDR3 with reference TRBV2 and TRBJ2-7 gives the whole variable domain EPEVTQTPSHQVTQMGQEVILRCVPISNHLYFYWYRQILGQKVEFLVSFYNNEISEKSEIFDDQFSVERPDGSNFTLKIRSTKLEDSAMYFCASSEQSYEQYFGPGTRLTVT.

The chain combines TRBV13 with TRBJ1-4, with D perhaps TRBD1 (6 bases). The ends were cut back, 3 bases at V and 8 bases at J, with 16 bases in the middle. CDR3 length equals 15 residues. The germline CDR1 and CDR2 sequences are PRHDT and FYEKMQ (reference sequence). DNA for the CDR3: TGTGCCAGCAGCTTCGCAGGGGCCGGGGGAGAAAAACTGTTTTTT. This translates into CASSFAGAGGEKLFF.

This chain joins TRBV4-2 and TRBJ1-2; possibly TRBD1 for D (5 bases). Germline lookup yields CDR1 LGHNA and CDR2 YNFKEQ. The V end lost 4 bases, the J end lost 8 bases, and 23 bases lay between the germline ends. The CDR3 totals 16 residues. For the CDR3, the DNA is TGTGCCAGCAGCCCCGAAACCCGGGACGGGGGTTGGGGCTACACCTTC. The encoded protein is CASSPETRDGGWGYTF.

The rearrangement uses TRBV7-6 and TRBJ1-2; D gene ambiguous. CDR3 length: 12 residues. The germline V gene has CDR1 SGHVS and CDR2 FNYEAQ. The ends were cut back, 4 bases at V and 9 bases at J, with 12 bases in the middle. Written as DNA, the CDR3 is TGTGCCAGCAGCTCAGAGGGTGGGCGCTACACCTTC. Protein product: CASSSEGGRYTF.

The chain couples TRBV6-1 to TRBJ1-2; D not resolved. The V gene lost 2 bases and the J gene lost 4 bases, with 8 bases spanning the gap. The length of the CDR3 is 13 residues. Germline V lookup: CDR1 MNHNS, CDR2 SASEGT. In DNA, the CDR3 is TGTGCCAGCAGTGAAAGGTCCCTCTATGGCTACACCTTC. Amino acid sequence: CASSERSLYGYTF.

V gene TRBV9 combines with J gene TRBJ1-3; 12 bases line up with TRBD1. The V segment lost 4 bases and the J segment 4 bases; nucleotides outside the gene matches: 9. CDR1 and CDR2 from the germline V gene are SGDLS and YYNGEE. The CDR3 is 17 residues long. The CDR3 spells CASSPRDRGLGGNTIYF. The CDR3 nucleotides are TGTGCCAGCAGCCCGCGGGACAGGGGGCTGGGGGGAAACACCATATATTTT.

The chain employs TRBV7-2 and TRBJ1-5; no clear D. Germline V gene lookup returns CDR1 SGHTA and CDR2 FQGNSA. The CDR3 length is 13 residues. Trimming took 1 base from V and 6 from J, leaving 7 bases between them. CDR3 DNA sequence: TGTGCCAGCAGCTTAGTCCGGGGTCAGCCCCAGCATTTT. Its protein product is CASSLVRGQPQHF.

The V gene is TRBV7-3, the J gene TRBJ2-5; the match to TRBD1 covers 9 bases. Trimming removed 0 bases from V and 7 bases from J; junction bases left unmatched: 3. CDR1 and CDR2 from the germline V gene are SGHTA and FQGTGA. The CDR3 spans 14 residues. CDR3 coding DNA: TGTGCCAGCAGCTTAACCGGGACAGGGACGACCCAGTACTTC. This codes for CASSLTGTGTTQYF.

The gene calls are TRBV6-5 and TRBJ1-1, with a tentative D call TRBD1 (6 bases). CDR1 and CDR2 (germline): MNHEY, SVGAGI. V lost 5 bases, J lost 5 bases, and 18 bases lay in between. CDR3 size: 15 residues. The CDR3 region is CASSRGGFGETEAFF. DNA for the CDR3: TGTGCCAGCAGTCGAGGGGGGTTTGGGGAAACTGAAGCTTTCTTT.

The chain has TRBV28 and TRBJ1-2; TRBD1 is a possible D gene (5 bases). CDR1 is MDHEN, CDR2 SYDVKM, per germline. The CDR3 sequence is 14 residues long. Trimming shortened V by 6 bases and J by 5 bases, and 16 bases separated the two germline ends. The CDR3 reads CASRRPGTEYGYTF. CDR3 bases: TGTGCCAGCAGACGCCCAGGGACGGAATATGGCTACACCTTC.

V usage is TRBV29-1 and J usage is TRBJ2-5; the match to TRBD1 covers 8 bases. CDR1 is SQVTM, CDR2 ANQGSEA, per germline. The CDR3 loop spans 13 amino acids. Trimming removed 6 bases from V and 4 bases from J; junction bases left unmatched: 7. CDR3 nucleotide sequence: TGCAGCGTGGGGACAGGAGGGCTAGAGACCCAGTACTTC. Translation gives CSVGTGGLETQYF. The complete variable domain, with remaining parts taken from reference TRBV29-1 and TRBJ2-5, reads SAVISQKPSRDICQRGTSLTIQCQVDSQVTMMFWYRQQPGQSLTLIATANQGSEATYESGFVIDKFPISRPNLTFSTLTVSNMSPEDSSIYLCSVGTGGLETQYFGPGTRLLVL.

The J gene is TRBJ2-1, the V gene TRBV6-1; D is ambiguous. CDR3 length: 15 amino acids. CDR1 is MNHNS, CDR2 SASEGT, per germline. V was shortened by 3 bases and J by 0 bases, with 9 bases between the two germline ends. CDR3 sequence reads: CASSDDQSSYNEQFF. CDR3 in DNA: TGTGCCAGCAGTGACGACCAGAGCTCCTACAATGAGCAGTTCTTC.

The chain combines TRBV6-1 with TRBJ2-3; 8 bases line up with TRBD1. The CDR3 spans 15 residues. Germline V gene data show CDR1 as MNHNS and CDR2 as SASEGT. V dropped 4 bases and J dropped 7; count of bases not matched to a gene: 10. CDR3 nucleotide sequence: TGTGCCAGCAGTGCCGGACAGGGAATTATATATACGCAGTATTTT. Its translation: CASSAGQGIIYTQYF.

J is TRBJ2-5 and V is TRBV7-6; D not resolved. The V end lost 4 bases, the J end lost 4 bases, and 7 bases lay between the germline ends. CDR1 and CDR2 from the germline V gene are SGHVS and FNYEAQ. The CDR3 loop spans 12 amino acids. The CDR3 sequence: CASSSSRETQYF. The CDR3 bases are TGTGCCAGCAGCTCCTCAAGAGAGACCCAGTACTTC.

J is TRBJ2-2 and V is TRBV15, with D perhaps TRBD2 (6 bases). This CDR3 has 17 amino acids. Germline assignment: CDR1 LNHNV and CDR2 YYDKDF (reference sequence). Trimming left V 0 bases short and J 5 bases short, with 16 bases between. The CDR3 coding sequence is TGTGCCACCAGCAGAGATCGCGGGGCAGGGCTGACCGGGGAGCTGTTTTTT. It is translated as CATSRDRGAGLTGELFF.

The rearrangement links TRBV11-2 to TRBJ1-1; possibly TRBD1 for D (5 bases). This CDR3 is 15 amino acids long. V shed 1 base and J shed 1 base, with 10 bases lying between them. Per the germline V gene, CDR1 is SGHAT and CDR2 is FQNNGV. The chain's CDR3 is CASSLATGGNTEAFF. CDR3 sequence (DNA): TGTGCCAGCAGCTTAGCTACTGGGGGGAACACTGAAGCTTTCTTT.

The V call is TRBV5-5, the J call TRBJ1-4; 7 nucleotides align to TRBD1. The CDR3 runs 18 residues. The germline gives CDR1 SGHKS, CDR2 YYEKEE (reference sequence). The V and J ends lost 1 base and 6 bases, in that order; junction bases with no gene match: 15. This CDR3 is CASSLPDRVGLRDEKLFF. The DNA for the CDR3 is TGTGCCAGCAGCTTGCCCGACAGGGTGGGCTTGAGGGATGAAAAACTGTTTTTT.

The V call is TRBV28, the J call TRBJ1-2; D remains ambiguous. V lost 6 bases to trimming and J lost 7 bases, with 18 bases between them. Germline V gene data show CDR1 as MDHEN and CDR2 as SYDVKM. This CDR3 is 14 amino acids long. In DNA form, the CDR3 reads TGTGCCAGCAGCCGTTTGGGCACCTGGTTTGGCTACACCTTC. Encoded protein: CASSRLGTWFGYTF.

V and J are TRBV19 and TRBJ1-1, with D perhaps matching TRBD1 (5 bases). This CDR3 is built from 15 residues. V lost 5 bases and J lost 3, with 16 bases in between. Germline V gene data show CDR1 as LNHDA and CDR2 as SQIVND (reference sequence). The DNA of the CDR3 is TGTGCCAGTAGTTCCGGACAAAGTTTTCACACTGAAGCTTTCTTT. Its translation: CASSSGQSFHTEAFF.